A selection of T cell receptor beta chains follows, all from one sample in a study of T cell responses to AZD1222 COVID-19 vaccine. Measured with immunoSEQ multiplex PCR; TCRdb has only the in-frame clones, and not every one. This sample has 100,000 to 120,000 clones, with less than 90% found just once. Sequences were derived from peripheral blood, sampled on day 0 of AZD1222 vaccination. Receptors originate from an adult in good health. Both conserved end residues are part of each CDR3. D genes are given only for firm matches. Part of the rows lack a size; the others show once, few, many or a class for expanded clones.

J,D,V,size,CDR3,DNA
TRBJ1-5,TRBD1,TRBV19,-,CASSMTWDRGGNQPQHF,TGTGCCAGTAGTATGACCTGGGACAGGGGTGGCAATCAGCCCCAGCATTTT
TRBJ1-2,-,TRBV25-1,-,CASSEWESGYTF,TGTGCCAGCAGTGAGTGGGAGTCCGGCTACACCTTC
TRBJ2-2,-,TRBV27,-,CASSFTGGRINTGELFF,TGTGCCAGCAGTTTCACAGGCGGGCGCATTAACACCGGGGAGCTGTTTTTT
TRBJ1-1,-,TRBV25-1,-,CASSELGLDTEAFF,TGTGCCAGCAGTGAATTAGGGTTGGACACTGAAGCTTTCTTT
TRBJ2-3,TRBD2,TRBV9,-,CASSVGTSGSATDTQYF,TGTGCCAGCAGCGTGGGGACTAGCGGGAGTGCGACAGATACGCAGTATTTT
TRBJ2-1,-,TRBV28,once,CASSLPSGVVGNEQFF,TGTGCCAGCAGCCTACCCTCGGGAGTCGTAGGGAATGAGCAGTTCTTC
TRBJ2-1,-,TRBV19,-,CASSIFAVGEQFF,TGTGCCAGTAGTATCTTCGCAGTAGGCGAGCAGTTCTTC
TRBJ2-3,TRBD2,TRBV24-1,-,CATSGVSGEENTDTQYF,TGTGCCACCAGTGGGGTTAGCGGGGAGGAGAACACAGATACGCAGTATTTT
TRBJ1-3,-,TRBV21-1,-,CASTPQRWDISGNTIYF,TGTGCCAGCACCCCCCAACGATGGGACATCTCTGGAAACACCATATATTTT
TRBJ2-7,-,TRBV25-1,-,CASRTQGYEQYF,TGTGCCAGCAGGACACAGGGATACGAGCAGTACTTC
TRBJ2-2,-,TRBV7-6,-,CAVGNGLSGGELFF,TGTGCGGTTGGCAACGGTCTATCGGGCGGGGAGCTGTTTTTT
TRBJ1-6,-,TRBV4-2,-,CASSQDRDRSYNSPLHF,TGTGCCAGCAGCCAAGATAGGGACCGCTCCTATAATTCACCCCTCCACTTT
TRBJ2-5,TRBD1,TRBV6-2/TRBV6-3,once,CASSYMGQGFETQYF,TGTGCCAGCAGTTACATGGGACAGGGGTTCGAGACCCAGTACTTC
TRBJ1-2,-,TRBV6-5,-,CASRKGGAYGYTF,TGTGCCAGCAGAAAGGGTGGAGCCTATGGCTACACCTTC
TRBJ1-3,-,TRBV30,-,CAWTRRGLAGNTIYF,TGTGCCTGGACAAGACGGGGGCTGGCTGGAAACACCATATATTTT
TRBJ1-2,TRBD1,TRBV24-1,-,CATNQGARHGYTF,TGTGCCACCAATCAGGGGGCCCGGCACGGCTACACCTTC
TRBJ1-4,TRBD1,TRBV6-2/TRBV6-3,-,CASSYGGTGREKLFF,TGTGCCAGCAGTTACGGCGGGACAGGGCGCGAAAAACTGTTTTTT
TRBJ1-1,TRBD1,TRBV30,-,CAWSVGQGQNTEAFF,TGTGCCTGGAGTGTCGGACAGGGCCAGAACACTGAAGCTTTCTTT
TRBJ1-1,-,TRBV27,-,CASSSPAMNTEAFF,TGTGCCAGCAGTTCCCCGGCCATGAACACTGAAGCTTTCTTT
TRBJ1-2,TRBD1,TRBV6-5,-,CASSPTGEGGYTF,TGTGCCAGCAGCCCGACAGGGGAGGGAGGCTACACCTTC